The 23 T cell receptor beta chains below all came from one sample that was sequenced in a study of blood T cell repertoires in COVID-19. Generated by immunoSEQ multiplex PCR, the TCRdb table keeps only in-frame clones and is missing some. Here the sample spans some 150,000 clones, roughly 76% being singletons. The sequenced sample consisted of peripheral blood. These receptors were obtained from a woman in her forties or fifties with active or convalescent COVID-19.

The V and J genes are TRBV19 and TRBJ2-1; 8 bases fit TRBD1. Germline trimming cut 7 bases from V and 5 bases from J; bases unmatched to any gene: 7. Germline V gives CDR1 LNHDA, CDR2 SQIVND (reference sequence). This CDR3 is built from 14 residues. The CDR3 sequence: CASTGGTRNNEQFF. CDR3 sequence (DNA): TGTGCCAGTACAGGGGGCACGCGCAACAATGAGCAGTTCTTC.

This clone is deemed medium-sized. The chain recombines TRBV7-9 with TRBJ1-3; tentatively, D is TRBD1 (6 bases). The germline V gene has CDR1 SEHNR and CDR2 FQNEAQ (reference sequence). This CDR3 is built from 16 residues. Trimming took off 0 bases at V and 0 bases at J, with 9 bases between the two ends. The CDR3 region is CASSLAGQYSGNTIYF. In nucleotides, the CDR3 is TGTGCCAGCAGCTTAGCCGGACAGTACTCTGGAAACACCATATATTTT.

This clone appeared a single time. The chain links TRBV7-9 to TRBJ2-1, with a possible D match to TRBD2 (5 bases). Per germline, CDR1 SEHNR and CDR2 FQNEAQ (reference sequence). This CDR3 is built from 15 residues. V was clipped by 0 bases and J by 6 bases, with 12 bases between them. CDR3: CASSLAPGSGNEQFF. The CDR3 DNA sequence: TGTGCCAGCAGCTTAGCCCCGGGAAGCGGCAATGAGCAGTTCTTC. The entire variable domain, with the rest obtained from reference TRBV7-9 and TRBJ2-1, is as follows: DTGVSQNPRHKITKRGQNVTFRCDPISEHNRLYWYRQTLGQGPEFLTYFQNEAQLEKSRLLSDRFSAERPKGSFSTLEIQRTEQGDSAMYLCASSLAPGSGNEQFFGPGTRLTVL.

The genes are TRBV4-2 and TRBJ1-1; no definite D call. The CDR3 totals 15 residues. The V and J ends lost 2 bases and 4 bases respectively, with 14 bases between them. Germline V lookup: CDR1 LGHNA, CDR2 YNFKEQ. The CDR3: CASSQTGPPGTEAFF. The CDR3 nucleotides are TGTGCCAGCAGCCAAACGGGTCCGCCGGGCACTGAAGCTTTCTTT.

DNA of the CDR3: TGTGCCACCAGTGACCCCCGGGGGGGCGTGAGGGATACGCAGTATTTT. Protein product: CATSDPRGGVRDTQYF. The gene calls are TRBV24-1 and TRBJ2-3; 8 nucleotides line up with TRBD2. CDR1 KGHDR and CDR2 SFDVKD come from the germline V gene. The CDR3 contains 16 residues. The trim removed 4 bases at V and 6 bases at J, leaving 11 bases unmatched.

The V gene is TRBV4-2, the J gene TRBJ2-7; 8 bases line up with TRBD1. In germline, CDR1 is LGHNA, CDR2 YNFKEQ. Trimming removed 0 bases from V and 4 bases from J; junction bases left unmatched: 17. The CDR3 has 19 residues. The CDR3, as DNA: TGTGCCAGCAGCCAAGACCCACCGGACAGGGTCCATTTCGCTTACGAGCAGTACTTC. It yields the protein CASSQDPPDRVHFAYEQYF.

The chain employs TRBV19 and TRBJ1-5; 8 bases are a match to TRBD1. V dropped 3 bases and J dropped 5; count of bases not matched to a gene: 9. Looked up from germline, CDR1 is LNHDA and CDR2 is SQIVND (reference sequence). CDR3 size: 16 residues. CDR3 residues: CASSIPGQGEDQPQHF. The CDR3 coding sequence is TGTGCCAGTAGTATTCCCGGACAGGGAGAGGATCAGCCCCAGCATTTT. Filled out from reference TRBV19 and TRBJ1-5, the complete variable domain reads DGGITQSPKYLFRKEGQNVTLSCEQNLNHDAMYWYRQDPGQGLRLIYYSQIVNDFQKGDIAEGYSVSREKKESFPLTVTSAQKNPTAFYLCASSIPGQGEDQPQHFGDGTRLSIL.

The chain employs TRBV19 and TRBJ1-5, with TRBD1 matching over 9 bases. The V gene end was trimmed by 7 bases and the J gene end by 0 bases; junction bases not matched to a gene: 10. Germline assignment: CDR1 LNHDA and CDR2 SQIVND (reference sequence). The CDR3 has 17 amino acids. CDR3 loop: CASTLDRGAYSNQPQHF. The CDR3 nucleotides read TGTGCCAGTACCTTGGACAGGGGAGCCTATAGCAATCAGCCCCAGCATTTT.

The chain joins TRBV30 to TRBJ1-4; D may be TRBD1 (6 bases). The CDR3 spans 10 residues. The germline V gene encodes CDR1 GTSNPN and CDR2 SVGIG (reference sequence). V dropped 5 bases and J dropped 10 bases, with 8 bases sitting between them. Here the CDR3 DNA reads TGTGCCTGGGAAGGGGGAAAACTGTTTTTT. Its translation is CAWEGGKLFF. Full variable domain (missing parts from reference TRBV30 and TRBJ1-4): SQTIHQWPATLVQPVGSPLSLECTVEGTSNPNLYWYRQAAGRGLQLLFYSVGIGQISSEVPQNLSASRPQDRQFILSSKKLLLSDSGFYLCAWEGGKLFFGSGTQLSVL.

The CDR3 spells CASSRERVRRATNEKLFF. CDR3 coding DNA: TGTGCCAGCAGTCGAGAACGGGTCCGACGGGCAACTAATGAAAAACTGTTTTTT. The chain carries TRBV2 and TRBJ1-4; D not certain. V was pared by 5 bases and J by 0 bases, with 19 bases between. The CDR3 spans 18 residues. Per germline, CDR1 SNHLY and CDR2 FYNNEI.

DNA for the CDR3: TGTGCCAGCAGTACCCCTCGGGGACAGGAGAGGGGCTACACCTTC. Protein sequence: CASSTPRGQERGYTF. The chain has TRBV28 and TRBJ1-2; 8 bases are a match to TRBD1. Germline V gives CDR1 MDHEN, CDR2 SYDVKM. The CDR3 has 15 residues. V was clipped by 5 bases and J by 8 bases; unmatched bases: 13.

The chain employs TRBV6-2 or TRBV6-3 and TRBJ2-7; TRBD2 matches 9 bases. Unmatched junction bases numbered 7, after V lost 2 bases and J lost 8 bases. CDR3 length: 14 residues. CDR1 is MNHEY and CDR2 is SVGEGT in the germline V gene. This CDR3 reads CASSYGAGGYKQYF. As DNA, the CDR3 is TGTGCCAGCAGTTACGGTGCGGGAGGGTACAAGCAGTACTTC.

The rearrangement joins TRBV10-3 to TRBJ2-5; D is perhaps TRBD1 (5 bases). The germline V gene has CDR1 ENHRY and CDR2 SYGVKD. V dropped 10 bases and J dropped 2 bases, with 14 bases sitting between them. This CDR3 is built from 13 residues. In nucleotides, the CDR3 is TGTGCCACCGGCGGAAGACAGCAAGAGACCCAGTACTTC. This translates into CATGGRQQETQYF.

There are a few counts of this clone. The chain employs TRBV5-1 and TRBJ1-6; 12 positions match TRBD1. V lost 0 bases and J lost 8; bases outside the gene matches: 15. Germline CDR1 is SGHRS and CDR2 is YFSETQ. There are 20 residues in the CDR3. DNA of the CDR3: TGCGCCAGCAGCTTGGCGGTGGCCAACCGGGACAGGGGGCGAGATTCACCCCTCCACTTT. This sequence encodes CASSLAVANRDRGRDSPLHF.

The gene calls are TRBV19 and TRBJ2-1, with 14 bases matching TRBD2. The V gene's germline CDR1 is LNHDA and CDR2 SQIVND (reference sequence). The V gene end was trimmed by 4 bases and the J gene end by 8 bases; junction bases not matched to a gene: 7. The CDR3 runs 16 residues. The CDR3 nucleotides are TGTGCCAGTAGTACGCCGACTAGCGGGGGGGGCTATGAGCAGTTCTTC. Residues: CASSTPTSGGGYEQFF.

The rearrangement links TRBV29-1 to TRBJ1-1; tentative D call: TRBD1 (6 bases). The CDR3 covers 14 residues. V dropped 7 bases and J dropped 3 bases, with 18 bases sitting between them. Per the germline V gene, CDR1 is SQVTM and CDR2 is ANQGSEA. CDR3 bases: TGCAGCGGACGGGACACAATACAATACACTGAAGCTTTCTTT. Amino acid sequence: CSGRDTIQYTEAFF.

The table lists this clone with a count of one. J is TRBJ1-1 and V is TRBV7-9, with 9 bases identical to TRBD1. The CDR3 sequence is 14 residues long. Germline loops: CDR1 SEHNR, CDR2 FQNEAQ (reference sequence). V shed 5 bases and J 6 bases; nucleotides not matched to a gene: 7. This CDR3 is CASSQGTGMAEAFF. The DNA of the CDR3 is TGTGCCAGCAGCCAGGGGACAGGGATGGCTGAAGCTTTCTTT.

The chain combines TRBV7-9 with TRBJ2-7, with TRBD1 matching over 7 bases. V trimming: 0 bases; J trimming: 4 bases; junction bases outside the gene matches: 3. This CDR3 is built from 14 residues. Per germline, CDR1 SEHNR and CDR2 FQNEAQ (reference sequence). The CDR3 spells CASSLAGTDYEQYF. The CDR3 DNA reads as TGTGCCAGCAGCTTAGCGGGGACAGATTACGAGCAGTACTTC.

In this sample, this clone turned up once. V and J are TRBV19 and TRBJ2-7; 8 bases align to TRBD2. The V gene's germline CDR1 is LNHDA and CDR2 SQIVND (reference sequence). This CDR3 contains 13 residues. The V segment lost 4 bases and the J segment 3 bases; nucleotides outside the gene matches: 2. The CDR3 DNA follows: TGTGCCAGTAGTAGGAGCGGGGGCTACGAGCAGTACTTC. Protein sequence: CASSRSGGYEQYF.

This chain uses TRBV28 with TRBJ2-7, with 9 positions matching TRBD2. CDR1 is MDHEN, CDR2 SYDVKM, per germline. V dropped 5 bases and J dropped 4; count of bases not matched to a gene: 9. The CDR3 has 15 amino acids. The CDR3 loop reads CASSPQTSGVYEQYF. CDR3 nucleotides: TGTGCCAGCAGTCCACAGACTAGCGGTGTTTACGAGCAGTACTTC.

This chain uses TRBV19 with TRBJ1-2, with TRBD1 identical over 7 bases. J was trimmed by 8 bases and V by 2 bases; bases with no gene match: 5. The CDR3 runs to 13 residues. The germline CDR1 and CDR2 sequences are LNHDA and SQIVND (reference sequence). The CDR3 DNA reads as TGTGCCAGTAGTATACAGGGGGAACGAGGCTACACCTTC. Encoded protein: CASSIQGERGYTF.

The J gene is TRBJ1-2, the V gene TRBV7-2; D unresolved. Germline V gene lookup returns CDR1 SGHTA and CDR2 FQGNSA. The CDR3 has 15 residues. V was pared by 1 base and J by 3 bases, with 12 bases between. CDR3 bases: TGTGCCAGCAGCTTAGTAGCGGGAGGAGACTATGGCTACACCTTC. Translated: CASSLVAGGDYGYTF.

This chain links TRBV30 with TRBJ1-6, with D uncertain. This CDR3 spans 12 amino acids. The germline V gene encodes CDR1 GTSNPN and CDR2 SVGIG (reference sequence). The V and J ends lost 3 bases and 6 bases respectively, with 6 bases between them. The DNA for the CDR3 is TGTGCCTGGAGAAACAGTAATTCACCCCTCCACTTT. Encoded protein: CAWRNSNSPLHF. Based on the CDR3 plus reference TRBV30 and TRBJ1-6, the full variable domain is SQTIHQWPATLVQPVGSPLSLECTVEGTSNPNLYWYRQAAGRGLQLLFYSVGIGQISSEVPQNLSASRPQDRQFILSSKKLLLSDSGFYLCAWRNSNSPLHFGNGTRLTVT.